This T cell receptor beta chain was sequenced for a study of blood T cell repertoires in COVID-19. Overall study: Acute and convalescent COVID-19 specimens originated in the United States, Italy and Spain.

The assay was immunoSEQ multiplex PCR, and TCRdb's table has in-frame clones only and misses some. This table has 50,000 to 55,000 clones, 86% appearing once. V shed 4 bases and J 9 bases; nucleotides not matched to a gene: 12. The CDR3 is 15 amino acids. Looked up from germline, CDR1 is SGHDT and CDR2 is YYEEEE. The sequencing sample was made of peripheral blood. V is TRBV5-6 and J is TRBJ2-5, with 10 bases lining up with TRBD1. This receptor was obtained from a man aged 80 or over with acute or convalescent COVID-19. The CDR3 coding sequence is TGTGCCAGCAGCGTCCGGGACAGGGGACCAGGGGCCCAGTACTTC. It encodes CASSVRDRGPGAQYF.